This TCR beta chain was retrieved from a study of neurological immune-mediated disorders. Per germline, CDR1 MGHDK and CDR2 SYGVNS. The CDR3 is made up of 13 amino acids. Trimming took 5 bases from V and 0 from J, leaving 2 bases between them. Study outcomes and limitations: Patients with HTLV-1-associated myelopathy had the highest level of TCR clonal expansion, whereas patients with multiple sclerosis had the lowest level, falling beneath the level found in healthy controls.

As healthy controls, volunteers from a blood bank in Maryland, USA, were used. Unsorted libraries were prepared from 2 million PBMCs that had been stored at -80 C. The cDNA was synthesized by means of template-switch 5'RACE, which was carried out with 10-nucleotide random UMIs. Each CDR3 protein gets one entry after TCRdb re-called the 5' RACE reads with MiXCR. The sample includes about 51,000 distinct CDR3 sequences, approximately 16% seen only once; the top ten take more than 3.5%. In its sample, this clonotype was seen many times. The antigen remains unidentified. This sequence originates from a man aged 55 to 70 in good health. Sample: PBMCs. The chain combines TRBV25-1 with TRBJ2-6; D remains ambiguous. CDR3 sequence: CASSLSGANVLTF. The CDR3 region has the DNA TGTGCCAGCAGTCTCTCTGGGGCCAACGTCCTGACTTTC.